The clone carrying this T cell receptor (beta chain) was counted a single time. This record comes from a study of blood T cell repertoires in COVID-19. Study summary: Collection of acute and convalescent COVID-19 samples took place in the United States, Italy and Spain. Sources were T cells, B-cell-depleted T cells, or PBMCs; the material itself was cDNA or gDNA.

As handled by the study authors: Nucleated cell counts were estimated from reference gene primer amplification. The protocol was immunoSEQ multiplex PCR, while the TCRdb copy is restricted to in-frame clones and leaves out a portion. That table is the source of V, J and clone size, and D and trimming were worked out from the DNA. The data show some 300,000 clones, about 88% seen once. CDR1 is GTSNPN, CDR2 SVGIG, per germline (reference sequence). The V end lost 4 bases, the J end lost 4 bases, and 11 bases lay between the germline ends. The CDR3 totals 12 residues. The rearrangement uses TRBV30 and TRBJ2-7, with a tentative D call TRBD1 (7 bases). The TCR comes from a man aged 65 to 79 with acute or convalescent COVID-19. Sequenced material: peripheral blood. The CDR3 spells CAWKGAGYEQYF. CDR3 DNA: TGTGCCTGGAAGGGGGCGGGGTACGAGCAGTACTTC.